This T cell receptor (beta chain) was identified in a study of blood T cell repertoires in COVID-19. Study-level information: Acute and convalescent COVID-19 samples came from the United States, Italy and Spain. T cells, B-cell-depleted T cells, or PBMCs supplied cDNA or gDNA.

Source study methods: Amplification of reference gene primers was used by the study to estimate nucleated cell counts. Assay used: immunoSEQ multiplex PCR; TCRdb lists only in-frame clones, some missing. That table furnishes V, J and clone size, whereas the DNA furnished D and trimming. The sample includes more than 250,000 clones, roughly 85% seen only once; the top ten take more than 4.5%. Trimming at V came to 6 bases and at J to 3 bases, leaving 22 bases not matched to a gene. This CDR3 contains 19 residues. Germline V CDR1 and CDR2: MDHEN, SYDVKM. Material for sequencing was peripheral blood. This chain connects TRBV28 to TRBJ2-7; the match to TRBD2 covers 8 bases. The source of this sequence is a man aged 45-65 years with active or convalescent COVID-19. The CDR3 sequence: CASSRVFPDTSGSYYEQYF. The CDR3 bases are TGTGCCAGCAGCCGAGTATTCCCTGATACCAGCGGGAGCTACTACGAGCAGTACTTC.